The T cell receptor (beta chain) described here comes from a study of shared clonotypes between healthy human individuals. The wider study: Donors had three CD4 naive, three CD4 memory, two CD8 naive and one CD8 memory plate apiece. Study results and caveats: Rarefaction curves obtained for sorted subsets showed sequencing incomplete despite large depth.

Donation came from healthy HIV-negative adults that had no recent acute infections or vaccinations. In the case of this clone: Its antigen is unidentified.

Germline CDR1 reads MNHEY; CDR2 reads SMNVEV (reference sequence). V was pared by 4 bases and J by 2 bases, with 4 bases of the junction left unmatched. The CDR3 is made up of 16 amino acids. TCRdb keeps only in-frame clones here, not all; method: immunoSEQ multiplex PCR. The sample shows 600,000 to 750,000 clones, about 90% of them seen only once. The chain combines TRBV27 with TRBJ2-1, with 11 bases matching TRBD2. Sequenced sample: memory CD8+ T cells from PBMCs. The subset denotes: CD45RO+ cells pooled with CCR7-negative TemRA cells. This TCR was recovered from a man between 18 and 29 years old in good health. Some clones in this sample may be carry-over from other donors' samples. The CDR3 protein is CASSWTSGPTYNEQFF. The CDR3 DNA sequence: TGTGCCAGCAGTTGGACTAGCGGGCCTACCTACAATGAGCAGTTCTTC.